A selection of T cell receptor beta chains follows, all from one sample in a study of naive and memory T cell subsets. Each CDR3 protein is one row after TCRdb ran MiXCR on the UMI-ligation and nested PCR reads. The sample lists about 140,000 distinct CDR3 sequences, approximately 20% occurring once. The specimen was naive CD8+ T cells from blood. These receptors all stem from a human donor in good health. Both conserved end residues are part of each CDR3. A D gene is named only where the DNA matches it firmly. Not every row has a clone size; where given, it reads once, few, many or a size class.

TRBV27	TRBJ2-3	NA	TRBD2	TGTGCCAGCAGTTTACTAGCGGGAAAGTCAGATACGCAGTATTTT	CASSLLAGKSDTQYF
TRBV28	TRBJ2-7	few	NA	TGTGCCAGCAGTCCAACTAGCCCGTACTACGAGCAGTACTTC	CASSPTSPYYEQYF
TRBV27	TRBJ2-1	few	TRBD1	TGTGCCAGCAATTCAGGGGGTGAGCAGTTCTTC	CASNSGGEQFF
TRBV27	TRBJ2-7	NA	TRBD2	TGTGCCAGCAGCCACGGACTAGCGGGAGGGTCAGCCATGTACGAGCAGTACTTC	CASSHGLAGGSAMYEQYF
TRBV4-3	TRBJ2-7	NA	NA	TGCGCCAGCAGCCAAGATGTGTGGGGGGTGGTCGAGCAGTACTTC	CASSQDVWGVVEQYF
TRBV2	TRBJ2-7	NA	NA	TGTGCCAGCAGCTCCAGTGGCTCTTACTACGAGCAGTACTTC	CASSSSGSYYEQYF
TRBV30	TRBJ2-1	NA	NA	TGTGCCTGGGGGTTGACAGAATACAATGAGCAGTTCTTC	CAWGLTEYNEQFF
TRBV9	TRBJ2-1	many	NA	TGTGCCAGCAGCGGACTACTTTACAATGAGCAGTTCTTC	CASSGLLYNEQFF
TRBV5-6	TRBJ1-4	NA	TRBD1	TGTGCCAGCAGAGCCGGGACAGGGGAGGCAGCTAATGAAAAACTGTTTTTT	CASRAGTGEAANEKLFF
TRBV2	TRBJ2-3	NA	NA	TGTGCCAGCAGGAGGTCATTCACAGATACGCAGTATTTT	CASRRSFTDTQYF
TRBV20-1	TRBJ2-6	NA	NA	TGCAGTGCTGCCTTAGCAGGGGTGGGCTCTGGGGCCAACGTCCTGACTTTC	CSAALAGVGSGANVLTF
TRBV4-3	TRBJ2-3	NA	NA	TGCGCCAGCAGGCACAGGGAAGGCGGGGGAACAGATACGCAGTATTTT	CASRHREGGGTDTQYF
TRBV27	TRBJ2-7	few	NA	TGTGCCAGCAGCCCCAACCCGGACAGTCGCTACGAGCAGTACTTC	CASSPNPDSRYEQYF
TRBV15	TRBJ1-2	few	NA	TGTGCCACCAGCGGACATGCGGGGACCTATGGCTACACCTTC	CATSGHAGTYGYTF
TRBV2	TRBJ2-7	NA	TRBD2	TGTGCCAGCAGTGAAGCGGGCGGGAGTAAAAACGAGCAGTACTTC	CASSEAGGSKNEQYF
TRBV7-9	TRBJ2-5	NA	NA	TGTGCCAGCAGCGGGCCCAGGCCACAAGAGACCCAGTACTTC	CASSGPRPQETQYF
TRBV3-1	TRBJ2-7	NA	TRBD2	TGTGCCAGCAGCCAAAATAGCGGGAGGGCCTCCTCCTACGAGCAGTACTTC	CASSQNSGRASSYEQYF
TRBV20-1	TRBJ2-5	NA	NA	TGCAGTGCTAGGAGGGGGGAGACCCAGTACTTC	CSARRGETQYF
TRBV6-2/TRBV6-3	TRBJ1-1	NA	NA	TGTGCCAGCAAGGCCCCCCTAGAGGCTGAAGCTTTCTTT	CASKAPLEAEAFF
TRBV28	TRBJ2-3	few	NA	TGTGCCAGCAGTGGCCCCGATAGCACAGATACGCAGTATTTT	CASSGPDSTDTQYF
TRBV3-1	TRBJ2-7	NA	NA	TGTGCCAGCAGCCAATTGTATGGAGACCGAGTTGACGAGCAGTACTTC	CASSQLYGDRVDEQYF
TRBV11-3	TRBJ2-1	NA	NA	TGTGCCAGCAAGCTCGGGGGCAGTGAGCAGTTCTTC	CASKLGGSEQFF